What follows is one TCR beta chain and its context. Its recognized antigen is unknown. Base-call qualities are not available, and no considerably larger clone is one nucleotide away. The immunoSEQ Assay was used to sequence TCRbeta CDR3 regions. After extraction, genomic DNA underwent amplification by bias-controlled multiplex PCR, followed by high-throughput sequencing. The source study handled its data this way. Collapsing and filtering of sequences were performed to quantify the absolute abundance of each unique TCRbeta CDR3 region. T cell fraction was estimated by normalizing TCRbeta template counts to usable DNA, which was measured by amplifying reference genes present in all nucleated cells. Repertoire TCRs were annotated as SARS-CoV-2-specific by exact matching of V gene, CDR3 amino acid sequence and J gene to a known reactive TCR set. The reference SARS-CoV-2 TCR set was obtained from MIRA and was filtered for enrichment in COVID-19-positive ImmuneCODE repertoires, whereby public or cross-reactive TCRs were removed. Drawing on the MIRA antigens, annotated TCRs were analysed further at the level of specific ORF or position within ORF. Depth was the summed frequency of annotated unique rearrangements, while breadth was defined as annotated unique rearrangements over total unique productive rearrangements. Group comparisons of TCR breadth used two-sided Wilcoxon rank-sum tests. Held by TCRdb, this immuneACCESS table contains in-frame sequences only and omits some clones. Under half of the omission traces to an unresolved V gene where checked; the cause of the rest is unknown. V and J calls and clone size are copied from that table; D and trimming were computed from the DNA. The sample yields 350,000 to 550,000 clones; about 91% were counted once. The ten largest clonotypes hold around 2.6% of the sample.

The sample comes from a study of Ad26.COV2.S vaccination and SARS-CoV-2 variants (dated by TCRdb to the early 2020s). Looking at the study overall: Donors in the vaccine arm were drawn from COV1001, a phase I-IIa trial of Ad26.COV2.S in healthy adults that was multicentre, randomized, double-blind and placebo-controlled. Ad26.COV2.S was administered intramuscularly at 5 x 10^10 or 1 x 10^11 viral particles, either as a single shot or as two shots given 56 days apart. TCRbeta repertoire sequencing was used to assess the specificity and breadth of SARS-CoV-2-reactive T cell receptors after Ad26.COV2.S vaccination. The TCR-sequenced set comprised about 32 samples: approximately 20 Ad26.COV2.S vaccine recipients, 5 placebo recipients and 8 SARS-CoV-2 convalescent individuals. Trial participants were randomized into five groups of five: low-dose or high-dose Ad26.COV2.S given once or twice, or placebo on both occasions. Investigators remained blinded to trial group allocation during experiments and outcome assessment.

Reading the label with the study, this specimen's treatment or condition is: roughly 20 received Ad26.COV2.S at low or high dose, single or two shots; roughly five received placebo; per-sample allocation not given. For vaccine and placebo recipients, repertoires were sequenced using samples collected on day 63 after the first injection. Between 29 July and 7 August 2020, Cohort 1b enrolled approximately 26 adults aged 18-55 years at one site in Boston, USA. Ad26.COV2.S was a replication-incompetent adenovirus type 26 vector that expressed a prefusion-stabilized SARS-CoV-2 spike protein derived from the original Wuhan strain. Here is what the overall study found, with its caveats: Compared with placebo recipients, Ad26.COV2.S recipients showed higher spike-specific TCR breadth (P = 0.0014). After vaccination, substantial breadth of spike-specific CD8+ and CD4+ T cell responses was reported. The authors noted that the TCR breadth and depth analyses may have underestimated total T cell responses. The study was not powered for comparison of responses between vaccine doses or regimens. Comparable non-spike TCR breadth was observed between vaccine and placebo recipients, consistent with only spike being contained in the vaccine.

V lost 5 bases and J lost 10 bases; the stretch between them is 15 bases long. Reading the germline V gene (reference sequence) gives CDR1 LNHDA and CDR2 SQIVND. Inclusive of the bounding cysteine and phenylalanine, the CDR3 is 13 residues long. Of the read, only the CDR3 DNA is kept; its 39 bases are in frame from base 1. The chain uses TRBV19 and TRBJ2-1; perhaps TRBD1 is the D gene, with 5 bases matching. The specimen was peripheral blood, collected in a trial of Ad26.COV2.S vaccine versus placebo. This TCR came from a person between 18 and 65 years old who received the Ad26.COV2.S COVID-19 vaccine or a placebo. The DNA sequence is TGTGCCAGTAGTCGGCCTAGGGGTTCCGAGCAGTTCTTC. The encoded protein is CASSRPRGSEQFF.